The next 27 T cell receptor beta chains were all read from a single sample in a study of blood T cell repertoires in COVID-19 (dated by TCRdb to about 2020). The protocol used for the library was the immunoSEQ multiplex PCR assay. Sourced from immuneACCESS, this table was stored by TCRdb with only in-frame sequences that have V and J called. A share of the clones is absent; for the studies checked, an unresolved V gene accounts for under half, and the remainder has no known explanation. This sample gives 100,000 or so clones in total; more than 90% of them show up just once. Clones ranked in the top ten supply approximately 5.1% of the sample. The specimen was peripheral blood. The receptor source for this set is a man between 65 and 85 years old with acute or convalescent COVID-19.

This chain connects TRBV27 to TRBJ1-6, with D maybe TRBD1 (5 bases). Per germline, CDR1 MNHEY and CDR2 SMNVEV (reference sequence). The length of the CDR3 is 15 residues. Trimming removed 3 bases at V and 8 bases at J, with 14 bases between. The chain's CDR3 is CASSFRVNTDSPLHF. As DNA, the CDR3 is TGTGCCAGCAGTTTCAGGGTGAACACGGATTCACCCCTCCACTTT.

The CDR3 DNA is TGTGCCAGCAGCTCTAGGGAGGGATATGGCTACACCTTC. Protein product: CASSSREGYGYTF. V gene TRBV11-2 combines with J gene TRBJ1-2; D gene unclear. Germline V CDR1 and CDR2: SGHAT, FQNNGV. Trimming cost V 4 bases and J 5 bases, with 11 bases left between them. The CDR3 is 13 residues long.

The rearrangement uses TRBV27 and TRBJ1-6, with a possible D match to TRBD1 (6 bases). This CDR3 has 14 residues. Germline CDR1 MNHEY, CDR2 SMNVEV (reference sequence). Trimming stripped 5 bases from V and 2 bases from J, with 7 bases between. CDR3 sequence (DNA): TGTGCCAGCAGTACAGGGCCCTATAATTCACCCCTCCACTTT. As protein: CASSTGPYNSPLHF.

This rearrangement joins TRBV21-1 to TRBJ2-7; the table gives TRBD1 as D, unverified against the DNA. TRBV21-1 is listed as a pseudogene. This CDR3 is 15 amino acids long. Written as DNA, the CDR3 is TGTGCCAGCAGCAAAGGGTCGGGGACAACCTACGAGCAGTACTTC. Its protein is CASSKGSGTTYEQYF.

This rearrangement joins TRBV28 to TRBJ2-1; 12 bases are a match to TRBD2. With 5 bases clipped from V and 2 bases from J, the junction kept 4 bases outside the gene matches. The length of the CDR3 is 16 residues. Germline lookup yields CDR1 MDHEN and CDR2 SYDVKM. CDR3 protein: CASSPRTSGAYNEQFF. The DNA for the CDR3 is TGTGCCAGCAGTCCGCGGACTAGCGGGGCCTACAATGAGCAGTTCTTC.

This clone was found a few times. CDR3 nucleotides: TGTGCCAGCAGCCCCATCGGGGACAGGGGCTACGAGCAGTACTTC. Translation: CASSPIGDRGYEQYF. V gene TRBV6-5 combines with J gene TRBJ2-7; 10 bases match TRBD1. The CDR3 is 15 amino acids. The germline V gene has CDR1 MNHEY and CDR2 SVGAGI. V shed 6 bases and J 3 bases; nucleotides not matched to a gene: 8.

The chain links TRBV10-3 to TRBJ1-5, with 7 bases identical to TRBD1. The V segment lost 4 bases and the J segment 2 bases; nucleotides outside the gene matches: 5. Germline values: CDR1 ENHRY, CDR2 SYGVKD. The CDR3 length is 15 residues. The CDR3 nucleotides are TGTGCCATCAGTGGACAGGGAGGAGGCAATCAGCCCCAGCATTTT. Translated, it gives CAISGQGGGNQPQHF.

This clone was seen just once. The chain uses TRBV5-4 and TRBJ1-1, with D maybe TRBD1 (5 bases). The CDR3 contains 15 residues. Trimming left V 4 bases short and J 5 bases short, with 18 bases between. CDR1 is SGHNT, CDR2 YYREEE, per germline (reference sequence). The CDR3 bases are TGTGCCAGCAGCCTGGCGTTATGGGGCCGTACTGAAGCTTTCTTT. This encodes CASSLALWGRTEAFF.

The V call is TRBV4-3, the J call TRBJ1-6; a possible D gene is TRBD1 (6 bases). The CDR3 length is 16 residues. Germline CDR1 is LGHNA and CDR2 is YSLEER. The germline V and J ends were trimmed by 8 bases and 0 bases, with 14 bases remaining between them. CDR3 sequence (DNA): TGCGCCAGCGGGGACACTTTCAGCTCCTATAATTCACCCCTCCACTTT. This encodes CASGDTFSSYNSPLHF.

The V and J genes are TRBV7-9 and TRBJ1-1; D is unresolved. The CDR3 sequence is 12 residues long. The germline gives CDR1 SEHNR, CDR2 FQNEAQ (reference sequence). The V gene lost 0 bases and the J gene lost 6 bases, with 5 bases spanning the gap. The CDR3 DNA reads as TGTGCCAGCAGCTTAGCGGCCTCTGAAGCTTTCTTT. As protein: CASSLAASEAFF. Based on the CDR3 plus reference TRBV7-9 and TRBJ1-1, the full variable domain is DTGVSQNPRHKITKRGQNVTFRCDPISEHNRLYWYRQTLGQGPEFLTYFQNEAQLEKSRLLSDRFSAERPKGSFSTLEIQRTEQGDSAMYLCASSLAASEAFFGQGTRLTVV.

The V call is TRBV19, the J call TRBJ2-5, with no clear D. This CDR3 is 13 amino acids long. The germline V gene encodes CDR1 LNHDA and CDR2 SQIVND (reference sequence). V dropped 3 bases and J dropped 5 bases, with 10 bases sitting between them. This CDR3 is CASSIVLGETQYF. In nucleotides, the CDR3 is TGTGCCAGTAGTATCGTACTCGGGGAGACCCAGTACTTC.

This sequence joins TRBV6-4 and TRBJ1-5, with D hard to call. With 3 bases removed from V and 10 bases from J, the gap between germline ends came to 16 bases. CDR1 MRHNA and CDR2 SNTAGT come from the germline V gene. This CDR3 comprises 14 residues. The CDR3 is CASSEFEGAGPQHF. In DNA, the CDR3 is TGTGCCAGCAGTGAATTTGAGGGCGCAGGACCCCAGCATTTT.

V usage is TRBV5-1 and J usage is TRBJ1-2; the match to TRBD1 covers 7 bases. The germline CDR1 and CDR2 sequences are SGHRS and YFSETQ. The CDR3 sequence is 12 residues long. The V gene end was trimmed by 7 bases and the J gene end by 8 bases; junction bases not matched to a gene: 8. In DNA form, the CDR3 reads TGCGCCAGCGCCAGGGGGGCGGAGGGCTACACCTTC. This translates into CASARGAEGYTF.

This rearrangement joins TRBV12-3 or TRBV12-4 to TRBJ1-5; D gene ambiguous. V was clipped by 3 bases and J by 13 bases, with 16 bases between them. The CDR3 consists of 13 residues. CDR3 sequence: CASSFGFVQTQHF. As DNA, the CDR3 is TGTGCCAGCAGTTTCGGTTTCGTCCAGACTCAGCATTTT.

The chain employs TRBV11-2 and TRBJ1-2, with 8 bases aligning to TRBD1. Germline assignment: CDR1 SGHAT and CDR2 FQNNGV. This CDR3 spans 15 amino acids. The V segment lost 0 bases and the J segment 4 bases; nucleotides outside the gene matches: 4. The CDR3 reads CASSLEAGGPYGYTF. The DNA for the CDR3 is TGTGCCAGCAGCTTAGAGGCAGGGGGCCCCTATGGCTACACCTTC.

This clone was observed a few times. This sequence joins TRBV5-1 and TRBJ1-2; 8 bases agree with TRBD1. J lost 6 bases, V lost 4 bases, and 5 bases had no gene match. The CDR3 sequence is 13 residues long. The germline V gene has CDR1 SGHRS and CDR2 YFSETQ. The CDR3 nucleotides are TGCGCCAGCAGCCGGACAGGGTCTAATGGCTACACCTTC. It translates to CASSRTGSNGYTF.

V and J are TRBV14 and TRBJ1-6; D is possibly TRBD1 (5 bases). V lost 2 bases and J 5 bases, leaving 7 bases between the germline ends. The CDR3 runs to 14 residues. Germline V CDR1 and CDR2: SGHDN, FVKESK. The CDR3 region has the DNA TGTGCCAGCAGCCAATTGGACAATAATTCACCCCTCCACTTT. Translation: CASSQLDNNSPLHF.

This clone occurred once. The genes are TRBV30 and TRBJ1-5; D remains ambiguous. V gave up 0 bases and J gave up 3 bases, with 6 bases separating them. The CDR3 loop spans 13 amino acids. Germline V CDR1 and CDR2: GTSNPN, SVGIG (reference sequence). DNA for the CDR3: TGTGCCTGGAGTGTACAGATCAATCAGCCCCAGCATTTT. Translation: CAWSVQINQPQHF. Based on the CDR3 plus reference TRBV30 and TRBJ1-5, the full variable domain is SQTIHQWPATLVQPVGSPLSLECTVEGTSNPNLYWYRQAAGRGLQLLFYSVGIGQISSEVPQNLSASRPQDRQFILSSKKLLLSDSGFYLCAWSVQINQPQHFGDGTRLSIL.

The genes are TRBV5-1 and TRBJ1-1, with a possible D match to TRBD1 (6 bases). Per the germline V gene, CDR1 is SGHRS and CDR2 is YFSETQ. Trimming took off 4 bases at V and 7 bases at J, with 20 bases between the two ends. This CDR3 has 15 amino acids. Here the CDR3 reads CASSTGGTSGIEAFF. For the CDR3, the DNA is TGCGCCAGCAGCACGGGGGGGACATCTGGGATTGAAGCTTTCTTT. Together with reference TRBV5-1 and TRBJ1-1, the CDR3 gives the full variable domain: KAGVTQTPRYLIKTRGQQVTLSCSPISGHRSVSWYQQTPGQGLQFLFEYFSETQRNKGNFPGRFSGRQFSNSRSEMNVSTLELGDSALYLCASSTGGTSGIEAFFGQGTRLTVV.

The chain is built from TRBV27 and TRBJ1-5; unclear D gene. The ends were cut back, 5 bases at V and 4 bases at J, with 15 bases in the middle. Germline CDR1 is MNHEY and CDR2 is SMNVEV (reference sequence). This CDR3 region has 15 residues. The CDR3 sequence is CASSLTGAWNQPQHF. DNA for the CDR3: TGTGCCAGCAGTCTAACGGGAGCCTGGAATCAGCCCCAGCATTTT.

V is TRBV7-8 and J is TRBJ1-5, with D unresolved. The CDR3 loop spans 13 amino acids. Per the germline V gene, CDR1 is SGHVS and CDR2 is FQNEAQ. Trimming pared 5 bases from V and 11 bases from J, leaving 16 bases between. CDR3 amino acids: CASSRGRERTQHF. Written as DNA, the CDR3 is TGTGCCAGCAGCCGGGGTAGGGAGAGGACCCAGCATTTT.

The V gene is TRBV12-3 or TRBV12-4, the J gene TRBJ1-5; no definite D call. With 5 bases removed from V and 3 bases from J, the gap between germline ends came to 5 bases. This CDR3 has 12 amino acids. CDR3 nucleotide sequence: TGTGCCAGCAGTGGCCCCAATCAGCCCCAGCATTTT. Translating gives CASSGPNQPQHF.

With regard to this clone: Other DNA variants within this sample encode the same CDR3. V and J are TRBV27 and TRBJ1-5, with a weak D call TRBD1 (6 bases). The germline V and J ends were trimmed by 2 bases and 6 bases, with 8 bases remaining between them. CDR3 length: 13 amino acids. CDR1 MNHEY and CDR2 SMNVEV come from the germline V gene (reference sequence). Written as DNA, the CDR3 is TGTGCCAGCAGTTTAGGCAGGGGTCAGCCCCAGCATTTT. Amino acids: CASSLGRGQPQHF.

In this sample, this clone turned up a few times. V is TRBV5-4 and J is TRBJ1-3; TRBD1 aligns across 9 bases. Germline V gene sequence: CDR1 SGHNT, CDR2 YYREEE (reference sequence). The CDR3 runs 16 residues. V was clipped by 4 bases and J by 0 bases; unmatched bases: 5. DNA of the CDR3: TGTGCCAGCAGCCTACAGGGGGCTCCCTCTGGAAACACCATATATTTT. Translated: CASSLQGAPSGNTIYF. Full variable domain (remainder filled in from reference TRBV5-4 and TRBJ1-3): ETGVTQSPTHLIKTRGQQVTLRCSSQSGHNTVSWYQQALGQGPQFIFQYYREEENGRGNFPPRFSGLQFPNYSSELNVNALELDDSALYLCASSLQGAPSGNTIYFGEGSWLTVV.

This clone has a single count. The chain joins TRBV13 to TRBJ1-2, with D possibly being TRBD1 (6 bases). The V end lost 0 bases, the J end lost 2 bases, and 10 bases lay between the germline ends. In germline, CDR1 is PRHDT, CDR2 FYEKMQ (reference sequence). The CDR3 contains 15 residues. CDR3 sequence reads: CASSLGQGRNYGYTF. In DNA form, the CDR3 reads TGTGCCAGCAGCTTAGGACAGGGAAGGAACTATGGCTACACCTTC.

The gene calls are TRBV3-1 (or the pseudogene TRBV3-2) and TRBJ2-2; D is undetermined. CDR1 LGHDT and CDR2 YNNKEL come from the germline V gene (reference sequence). The CDR3 is made up of 14 amino acids. V dropped 1 base and J dropped 1 base, with 4 bases sitting between them. CDR3: CASSQAGNTGELFF. In DNA, the CDR3 is TGTGCCAGCAGCCAAGCGGGGAACACCGGGGAGCTGTTTTTT.

This chain joins TRBV9 and TRBJ2-3; 11 nucleotides agree with TRBD2. This CDR3 spans 18 amino acids. The V gene end was trimmed by 4 bases and the J gene end by 4 bases; junction bases not matched to a gene: 14. Germline V gene data show CDR1 as SGDLS and CDR2 as YYNGEE. Written as DNA, the CDR3 is TGTGCCAGCAGCTTTATAGCGGGAGGGCCGGGAAGGTCAGATACGCAGTATTTT. Its translation is CASSFIAGGPGRSDTQYF. Full variable domain (missing parts from reference TRBV9 and TRBJ2-3): DSGVTQTPKHLITATGQRVTLRCSPRSGDLSVYWYQQSLDQGLQFLIQYYNGEERAKGNILERFSAQQFPDLHSELNLSSLELGDSALYFCASSFIAGGPGRSDTQYFGPGTRLTVL.